This is a list of T cell receptor beta chains from one sample in a study of OX40 agonist ivuxolimab in advanced cancers. Data came from immunoSEQ multiplex PCR; TCRdb stores just in-frame clones and leaves some out. The sample holds approximately 66,000 clones, approximately 88% seen once. Source: CD4+ or CD8+ T cells sorted from blood, taken in a trial of the OX40 agonist ivuxolimab. These TCRs come from an adult with an advanced solid tumor such as melanoma, head and neck, liver or kidney cancer. The CDR3 runs from the conserved cysteine through the conserved F or W. Each record gives: clone size, D gene, J gene, V gene, CDR3 DNA, CDR3 protein. The D gene is left open where the match is weak. Some rows mark clone size as missing; the rest say once, few, many or name a class of expanded clone.

once,TRBD1,TRBJ1-5,TRBV18,TGTGCCAGCTCACCAAGGACAGGGGAAAATCAGCCCCAGCATTTT,CASSPRTGENQPQHF
.,.,TRBJ2-3,TRBV2,TGTGCCAGCAGTGGACAGACCACTGGCACAGATACGCAGTATTTT,CASSGQTTGTDTQYF
.,.,TRBJ2-4,TRBV11-3,TGTGCCAGCAGCTTAGACGGCGACGTGGGTATTCAGTACTTC,CASSLDGDVGIQYF
.,.,TRBJ1-1,TRBV6-5,TGTGCCAGCAGGCCATCCAGGGCGAGTACTGAAGCTTTCTTT,CASRPSRASTEAFF
.,.,TRBJ1-1,TRBV9,TGTGCCAGCAGCGTAAGCAGGGCTGGGACTGAAGCTTTCTTT,CASSVSRAGTEAFF
.,.,TRBJ1-1,TRBV2,TGTGCCAGCAGTCTGGGACGGTCCACTGAAGCTTTCTTT,CASSLGRSTEAFF
.,.,TRBJ2-5,TRBV2,TGTGCCAGCAGTGTCGAGGGGCAGGAGACCCAGTACTTC,CASSVEGQETQYF
.,.,TRBJ2-5,TRBV7-9,TGTGCCAGCAGCCTCGGCTCCGAGACCCAGTACTTC,CASSLGSETQYF
.,TRBD1,TRBJ1-1,TRBV25-1,TGTGCCAGCAGTGAACAGTACAGGGGTAACACTGAAGCTTTCTTT,CASSEQYRGNTEAFF
once,.,TRBJ1-5,TRBV7-9,TGTGCCAGCAGCTTAGAAGCAGACCAGCCCCAGCATTTT,CASSLEADQPQHF
.,.,TRBJ2-7,TRBV5-5,TGTGCCAGCAGCTTCATAAACAGATTCTCCTACGAGCAGTACTTC,CASSFINRFSYEQYF
.,.,TRBJ2-5,TRBV2,TGTGCCAGCAGTGTCAACTACCAAGAGACCCAGTACTTC,CASSVNYQETQYF
.,.,TRBJ2-1,TRBV11-3,TGTGCCAGCAGCTTAGGGGGACCGCAGTTCTTC,CASSLGGPQFF